These 17 T cell receptor beta chains were all obtained from the same sample, sequenced in a study of control samples from healthy donors and cancer patients. Assay: immunoSEQ multiplex PCR; the TCRdb copy retains only in-frame clones and omits some. The data show about 170,000 clones, with about nine tenths seen just once and 1.5% held by the top ten. The sequenced sample consisted of blood. The receptors originated from a woman aged 25-40 years in good health.

The chain employs TRBV6-4 and TRBJ1-1, with unresolved D. The V gene's germline CDR1 is MRHNA and CDR2 SNTAGT. V lost 6 bases and J 1 base, leaving 9 bases between the germline ends. CDR3 size: 13 residues. CDR3 amino acids: CASSPNSNTEAFF. The CDR3 region has the DNA TGTGCCAGCAGCCCCAACTCGAACACTGAAGCTTTCTTT.

This clone was seen once. The CDR3 region has the DNA TGTGCCAGTTTCCCGACAGGGGGAAACACCATATATTTT. Its protein is CASFPTGGNTIYF. This chain uses TRBV28 with TRBJ1-3; 7 nucleotides match TRBD1. Germline CDR1 and CDR2: MDHEN and SYDVKM. Trimming took 9 bases from V and 4 from J; bases not matched to a gene: 6. The CDR3 has 13 residues.

V and J are TRBV18 and TRBJ1-2, with a weak D call TRBD1 (5 bases). V was cut by 3 bases and J by 8 bases, with 10 bases left in between. The CDR3 is 12 amino acids. CDR1 is KGHSH, CDR2 LQKENI, per germline. The CDR3 DNA is TGTGCCAGCTCACCCATACAGGAAGGCTACACCTTC. This codes for CASSPIQEGYTF.

A word on this clone: The junction departs from the called germline gene at one end, perhaps through a read error. CDR3 amino acids: CASSLIRQGAGHTF. The CDR3 DNA reads TGTGCCAGCAGTTTAATTCGACAGGGGGCTGGCCACACCTTC. The chain joins TRBV28 to TRBJ1-2; 10 bases are shared with TRBD1. The CDR3 is 14 amino acids. Per germline, CDR1 MDHEN and CDR2 SYDVKM.

The rearrangement uses TRBV6-5 and TRBJ1-2; a weak D match, TRBD1 (6 bases). The V and J ends lost 7 bases and 0 bases respectively, with 9 bases between them. Germline V gene sequence: CDR1 MNHEY, CDR2 SVGAGI. The CDR3 is 13 amino acids. This CDR3 is CASTRTANYGYTF. As DNA, the CDR3 is TGTGCCAGCACCCGGACAGCTAACTATGGCTACACCTTC.

This clone was seen just once. The chain employs TRBV7-9 and TRBJ2-5; no firm D call. This CDR3 has 13 residues. CDR1 and CDR2 from the germline V gene are SEHNR and FQNEAQ (reference sequence). Trimming left V 1 base short and J 5 bases short, with 8 bases between. The CDR3 nucleotides are TGTGCCAGCAGCTTAGGGGGATGGGAGACCCAGTACTTC. Residues: CASSLGGWETQYF.

The chain has TRBV7-2 and TRBJ2-1, with D perhaps given as TRBD1 or TRBD2 (5 bases each). The ends were cut back, 5 bases at V and 5 bases at J, with 16 bases in the middle. CDR3 length equals 15 residues. The V gene's germline CDR1 is SGHTA and CDR2 FQGNSA. CDR3 DNA sequence: TGTGCCAGCAGCCGCCGGGACCCCGATGACAATGAGCAGTTCTTC. Translating gives CASSRRDPDDNEQFF.

As regards this clone: Additional DNA sequences in this sample encode the identical CDR3. The chain is built from TRBV7-3 and TRBJ2-2; 7 bases match TRBD1. The CDR3 is made up of 14 amino acids. The junction had 4 bases not matched to a gene; V was cut back by 3 bases and J by 6 bases. Germline assignment: CDR1 SGHTA and CDR2 FQGTGA. The CDR3 DNA sequence: TGTGCCAGCAGCTTGGGGCAGGGGGCCGGGGAGCTGTTTTTT. Its translation is CASSLGQGAGELFF.

The chain links TRBV10-3 to TRBJ2-1; no clear D gene. There are 11 residues in the CDR3. With 2 bases removed from V and 8 bases from J, the gap between germline ends came to 4 bases. CDR1 and CDR2 (germline): ENHRY, SYGVKD. The DNA of the CDR3 is TGTGCCATCAGTGAGCGGGATGAGCAGTTCTTC. Translated: CAISERDEQFF.

J is TRBJ1-2 and V is TRBV5-4; possibly TRBD1 for D (5 bases). V dropped 4 bases and J dropped 4 bases, with 14 bases sitting between them. Per the germline V gene, CDR1 is SGHNT and CDR2 is YYREEE (reference sequence). The CDR3 covers 14 residues. DNA for the CDR3: TGTGCCAGCAGCGGGGGGGTAACACCCTATGGCTACACCTTC. This translates into CASSGGVTPYGYTF.

V is TRBV5-1 and J is TRBJ1-4, with D possibly matching TRBD1 (5 bases). Trimming pared 3 bases from V and 4 bases from J, leaving 10 bases between. The CDR3 runs 14 residues. In germline, CDR1 is SGHRS, CDR2 YFSETQ. The CDR3 DNA is TGCGCCAGCAGCTCCGGGACGGGTAATGAAAAACTGTTTTTT. Its translation: CASSSGTGNEKLFF.

This clone was seen more than once but under ten times. The V call is TRBV6-6, the J call TRBJ2-2; D is unresolved. Germline values: CDR1 MNHNY, CDR2 SVGAGI (reference sequence). The CDR3 extends over 13 amino acids. V was pared by 6 bases and J by 4 bases, with 9 bases between. CDR3 loop: CASRDPSTGELFF. DNA for the CDR3: TGTGCCAGCAGGGATCCAAGCACCGGGGAGCTGTTTTTT.

Concerning this clone itself: Germline is not matched at one junction end, which may reflect a read error. This chain connects TRBV7-2 to TRBJ2-7, with D possibly being TRBD2 (5 bases). Germline CDR1 and CDR2: SGHTA and FQGNSA. The CDR3 has 14 residues. As DNA, the CDR3 is TGTGCCAGCAGCCCCCGCCGGGAACCCTATGAGCAGTACTTC. It codes for CASSPRREPYEQYF.

The rearrangement links TRBV6-2 or TRBV6-3 to TRBJ1-2; TRBD1 aligns across 8 bases. Germline V lookup: CDR1 MNHEY, CDR2 SVGEGT. Trimming removed 5 bases from V and 8 bases from J; junction bases left unmatched: 4. This CDR3 is 12 amino acids long. The CDR3 here is CASSRQGSGYTF. The CDR3 bases are TGTGCCAGCAGTAGACAGGGGTCCGGCTACACCTTC.

With respect to this clone: Other DNA sequences within the sample encode an identical CDR3. V and J are TRBV19 and TRBJ2-5, with TRBD1 matching over 10 bases. V dropped 4 bases and J dropped 4; count of bases not matched to a gene: 0. This CDR3 is 13 amino acids long. CDR1 and CDR2 from the germline V gene are LNHDA and SQIVND (reference sequence). CDR3 in DNA: TGTGCCAGTAGTAGACAGGGGGCAGAGACCCAGTACTTC. Protein: CASSRQGAETQYF.

The chain couples TRBV12-5 to TRBJ1-5; TRBD1 matches at 12 bases. Losses at the gene ends were 3 bases for V and 0 bases for J; bases not matched to a gene: 6. The CDR3 totals 18 residues. The V gene's germline CDR1 is LGHNT and CDR2 FRNRAP. The CDR3 sequence is CASGFWGTGGDSNQPQHF. The CDR3 nucleotides read TGTGCTAGTGGTTTTTGGGGGACAGGGGGCGATAGCAATCAGCCCCAGCATTTT.

The chain couples TRBV4-2 to TRBJ2-5, with 11 bases matching TRBD2. The germline V gene has CDR1 LGHNA and CDR2 YNFKEQ. J was trimmed by 0 bases and V by 1 base; bases with no gene match: 7. The CDR3 runs 18 residues. The DNA of the CDR3 is TGTGCCAGCAGCCAAGCTTGGGTTAGCGGGGGGGACCAAGAGACCCAGTACTTC. Its translation: CASSQAWVSGGDQETQYF.